Sequencing of this T cell receptor (beta chain) was carried out in a study of breast tumors, draining lymph nodes, adjacent tissues. General study results and limits: Data only fit, rather than demonstrated, lymph node origin of most tumor T cells. Findings are consistent with lymph node origin and intratumoral expansion of most tumor T cells. Tumor TCR diversity was below lymph nodes but above nontumor tissue.

TCRdb reanalysed the multiplex PCR reads using MiXCR and keeps one entry per CDR3 protein. The sample contains 11,000 or so distinct CDR3 sequences, roughly 53% of which appear only once. The CDR3 covers 17 residues. Deletions cut 2 bases from V and 10 bases from J, with 24 bases between. CDR1 is SGHDN, CDR2 FVKESK, per germline. To note about this clonotype: The antigen is undetermined.

Source material: breast tumor tissue. This TCR was sampled from a female donor with breast cancer. Some clones in this sample may be carry-over from other donors' samples. The chain links TRBV14 to TRBJ2-1, with D possibly being TRBD1 (5 bases). The CDR3 region has the DNA TGTGCCAGCAGCCAACCAAGGGGTGCGCTGGGTTTATGGGAGCAGTTCTTC. Translating gives CASSQPRGALGLWEQFF.